One sample yielded the 20 T cell receptor beta chains listed below, sequenced in a study of OX40 agonist ivuxolimab in advanced cancers. Repertoires were generated with immunoSEQ multiplex PCR, while TCRdb's copy carries only in-frame clones and drops some. The table lists about 98,000 clones, 75% to 90% of them singletons. The source was CD4+ or CD8+ T cells sorted from blood, collected in a trial of the OX40 agonist ivuxolimab. These receptors were collected from an adult with an advanced solid tumor such as melanoma, head and neck, liver or kidney cancer.

This chain links TRBV25-1 with TRBJ2-7, with D tentatively TRBD2 (5 bases). Germline V gene sequence: CDR1 MGHDK, CDR2 SYGVNS. The V and J ends lost 6 bases and 2 bases respectively, with 14 bases between them. The CDR3 runs to 14 residues. The CDR3 sequence is CASRARDFPYEQYF. CDR3 sequence (DNA): TGTGCCAGCAGAGCCCGGGATTTTCCCTACGAGCAGTACTTC.

Points on this clone: The sample contains more than one DNA sequence encoding this CDR3. This chain joins TRBV5-4 and TRBJ2-5; 7 bases map to TRBD2. This CDR3 has 14 residues. The germline CDR1 and CDR2 sequences are SGHNT and YYREEE (reference sequence). V trimming: 0 bases; J trimming: 2 bases; junction bases outside the gene matches: 1. Here the CDR3 DNA reads TGTGCCAGCAGCTTGGGCGGGGGACAAGAGACCCAGTACTTC. It is translated as CASSLGGGQETQYF.

V usage is TRBV10-3 and J usage is TRBJ2-1; 8 bases fit TRBD1. CDR3 length: 15 residues. V was pared by 11 bases and J by 4 bases, with 13 bases of the junction left unmatched. Germline lookup yields CDR1 ENHRY and CDR2 SYGVKD. The CDR3: CAARGAQGVYNEQFF. The DNA of the CDR3 is TGTGCCGCCAGGGGGGCACAGGGGGTTTACAATGAGCAGTTCTTC.

The chain couples TRBV7-2 to TRBJ2-1; 10 bases are a match to TRBD2. V trimming: 3 bases; J trimming: 10 bases; junction bases outside the gene matches: 9. In germline, CDR1 is SGHTA, CDR2 FQGNSA. The CDR3 contains 15 residues. The DNA of the CDR3 is TGTGCCAGCAGCTTGTTCCTAGCGGGAGCTGGGGAGCAGTTCTTC. Translating it yields CASSLFLAGAGEQFF.

This rearrangement joins TRBV5-4 to TRBJ2-3; 12 bases are shared with TRBD2. Germline-derived CDR1 and CDR2 are SGHNT and YYREEE (reference sequence). The CDR3 totals 16 residues. With 1 base clipped from V and 4 bases from J, the junction kept 4 bases outside the gene matches. CDR3 residues: CASSLRTSGTADTQYF. For the CDR3, the DNA is TGTGCCAGCAGCTTGAGGACTAGCGGGACCGCAGATACGCAGTATTTT.

The CDR3 reads CASSIVQGNYGYTF. Here the CDR3 DNA reads TGTGCCAGTAGTATTGTACAGGGGAACTATGGCTACACCTTC. This chain uses TRBV19 with TRBJ1-2, with 7 bases matching TRBD1. This CDR3 comprises 14 residues. Germline lookup yields CDR1 LNHDA and CDR2 SQIVND (reference sequence). Trimming removed 3 bases from V and 2 bases from J; junction bases left unmatched: 3.

This chain joins TRBV6-5 and TRBJ2-1; a weak D match, TRBD2 (6 bases). V gave up 4 bases and J gave up 6 bases, with 19 bases separating them. The germline CDR1 and CDR2 sequences are MNHEY and SVGAGI. The CDR3 is 16 residues long. The CDR3 reads CASSSSGTLRANEQFF. Written as DNA, the CDR3 is TGTGCCAGCAGTTCTTCCGGGACTCTGAGGGCCAATGAGCAGTTCTTC.

J is TRBJ1-2 and V is TRBV19; D is undetermined. In germline, CDR1 is LNHDA, CDR2 SQIVND (reference sequence). V lost 8 bases and J 4 bases, leaving 17 bases between the germline ends. This CDR3 contains 14 residues. In nucleotides, the CDR3 is TGTGCCAGTTCTAGGCAGGTCACCTCCTATGGCTACACCTTC. It codes for CASSRQVTSYGYTF.

This clone has a single count. The genes are TRBV30 and TRBJ2-5, with 9 positions matching TRBD2. Germline V gene lookup returns CDR1 GTSNPN and CDR2 SVGIG (reference sequence). With 2 bases clipped from V and 1 base from J, the junction kept 5 bases outside the gene matches. The CDR3 spans 15 residues. As DNA, the CDR3 is TGTGCCTGGAGTATTGCTAGCGGGATCCAAGAGACCCAGTACTTC. Protein product: CAWSIASGIQETQYF.

The chain carries TRBV11-2 and TRBJ1-1; TRBD1 is a possible D gene (6 bases). Germline V gene data show CDR1 as SGHAT and CDR2 as FQNNGV. This CDR3 has 14 amino acids. Between the trimmed V and J ends, which lost 6 bases and 1 base, there was a span of 12 bases. The CDR3 nucleotides are TGTGCCAGCAGTACACAACAGGGGAACACTGAAGCTTTCTTT. Its translation: CASSTQQGNTEAFF.

The chain joins TRBV7-2 to TRBJ1-1; no firm D call. Trimming pared 5 bases from V and 6 bases from J, leaving 19 bases between. The CDR3 sequence is 15 residues long. Germline V lookup: CDR1 SGHTA, CDR2 FQGNSA. The CDR3 is CASSPRGVASAEAFF. The DNA of the CDR3 is TGTGCCAGCAGCCCCCGGGGAGTAGCATCGGCTGAAGCTTTCTTT.

The chain links TRBV7-2 to TRBJ1-2, with TRBD1 identical over 9 bases. Germline assignment: CDR1 SGHTA and CDR2 FQGNSA. The CDR3 is 13 residues long. With V trimmed by 6 bases and J by 7 bases, 6 bases remained unmatched. CDR3 protein: CASREGQGLGYTF. DNA of the CDR3: TGTGCCAGCAGAGAGGGACAGGGACTTGGCTACACCTTC.

This rearrangement joins TRBV7-2 to TRBJ2-5; 10 bases fit TRBD2. Germline V gene lookup returns CDR1 SGHTA and CDR2 FQGNSA. V gave up 3 bases and J gave up 5 bases; unmatched junction bases: 9. This CDR3 spans 16 amino acids. CDR3 bases: TGTGCCAGCAGCTTTTCACCAGCGGGAGGGTTGGAGACCCAGTACTTC. It is translated as CASSFSPAGGLETQYF.

In regard to this clone: Different DNA sequences within this sample yield the same CDR3. The V gene is TRBV2, the J gene TRBJ2-5; D uncertain. The CDR3 has 11 residues. The germline V gene has CDR1 SNHLY and CDR2 FYNNEI. V lost 6 bases and J 2 bases, leaving 4 bases between the germline ends. The chain's CDR3 is CASSPQETQYF. DNA of the CDR3: TGTGCCAGCAGCCCTCAAGAGACCCAGTACTTC.

The chain recombines TRBV29-1 with TRBJ1-5; unclear D gene. The CDR3 extends over 12 amino acids. Trimming stripped 4 bases from V and 0 bases from J, with 4 bases between. Per germline, CDR1 SQVTM and CDR2 ANQGSEA. The CDR3 DNA follows: TGCAGCGTTGGAATTAGCAATCAGCCCCAGCATTTT. This translates into CSVGISNQPQHF.

The chain is built from TRBV5-1 and TRBJ1-1; D is ambiguous. This CDR3 region has 13 residues. Germline V lookup: CDR1 SGHRS, CDR2 YFSETQ. With 3 bases removed from V and 4 bases from J, the gap between germline ends came to 10 bases. The CDR3 spells CASSWGRSTEAFF. CDR3 DNA: TGCGCCAGCAGCTGGGGTCGGAGCACTGAAGCTTTCTTT.

J is TRBJ2-5 and V is TRBV19, with D perhaps TRBD2 (5 bases). Deletions cut 4 bases from V and 2 bases from J, with 17 bases between. Germline CDR1 LNHDA, CDR2 SQIVND (reference sequence). The CDR3 length is 16 residues. The CDR3 DNA is TGTGCCAGTAGTAGAGGGCTAGCCCGCAGACAAGAGACCCAGTACTTC. It codes for CASSRGLARRQETQYF.

This rearrangement joins TRBV19 to TRBJ1-1; D is ambiguous. The CDR3 is 13 amino acids. The germline V gene encodes CDR1 LNHDA and CDR2 SQIVND (reference sequence). The V and J ends lost 5 bases and 4 bases respectively, with 11 bases between them. CDR3 amino acids: CASSQELGTEAFF. The CDR3, as DNA: TGTGCCAGTAGTCAGGAGCTCGGCACTGAAGCTTTCTTT.

The chain combines TRBV5-1 with TRBJ2-5, with 8 bases matching TRBD1. Germline assignment: CDR1 SGHRS and CDR2 YFSETQ. The CDR3 has 15 residues. After removal of 4 bases from V and 2 bases from J, the junction contained 7 bases not matched to a gene. The CDR3 sequence is CASSPGGPQQETQYF. CDR3 DNA: TGCGCCAGCAGCCCAGGGGGCCCTCAACAAGAGACCCAGTACTTC.

This clone was counted once. This chain joins TRBV28 and TRBJ1-2; weak D call: TRBD1 (6 bases). Germline-derived CDR1 and CDR2 are MDHEN and SYDVKM. V dropped 5 bases and J dropped 7 bases, with 17 bases sitting between them. The CDR3 consists of 14 residues. CDR3 DNA sequence: TGTGCCAGCAGTCTAAGGCCGACAGGTCCTGGCTACACCTTC. Amino acids: CASSLRPTGPGYTF.